The 2 T cell receptor beta chains presented below share a single source sample, sequenced in a study of cytomegalovirus exposure and HLA in healthy donors. The PCR was carried out with 60 Vbeta primers and 13 Jbeta primers. Libraries were prepared by immunoSEQ multiplex PCR; TCRdb keeps only in-frame clonotypes and omits some of them. The top ten hold more than 2% of the sample, which has 160,000 or so clones, 65% to 85% seen once. The sequenced sample was PBMCs. Source of these receptors: a man in his 60s in good health and CMV-seronegative.

The rearrangement uses TRBV7-2 and TRBJ2-5; no firm D call. Trimming removed 3 bases at V and 3 bases at J, with 2 bases between. The CDR3 consists of 11 residues. CDR1 SGHTA and CDR2 FQGNSA come from the germline V gene. The CDR3 DNA reads as TGTGCCAGCAGCTTTAAAGAGACCCAGTACTTC. Translating gives CASSFKETQYF.

The gene calls are TRBV29-1 and TRBJ1-3; unclear D gene. The CDR3 spans 12 residues. The V gene lost 4 bases and the J gene lost 6 bases, with 10 bases spanning the gap. Germline V lookup: CDR1 SQVTM, CDR2 ANQGSEA. CDR3 loop: CSVGTELNTIYF. CDR3 bases: TGCAGCGTTGGCACAGAACTAAACACCATATATTTT.